This entry features one TCR beta chain sequence. Mismatch with germline at one junction end may stem from a read error. This sample was included in a study of T-cell reconstitution after alpha-beta-depleted transplantation in children. Germline V CDR1 and CDR2: SGHAT, FQNNGV. This CDR3 is 15 amino acids long. Unique molecular identifiers tagged the TCRbeta library. TCRdb redid the calling of the PCR reads with MiXCR, one entry per CDR3 protein. The sample yields around 96,000 distinct CDR3 sequences, roughly an eighth seen once. The sample was PBMCs from the stem cell graft donor, taken from the stem cell graft. The source is a human donor who donated a stem cell graft to a child with inherited bone marrow failure. The chain is built from TRBV11-2 and TRBJ2-5; no firm D call. CDR3 sequence: CASSLALSILQTQYF. Here the CDR3 DNA reads TGTGCCAGCAGTTTAGCTCTTAGCATCTTGCAGACCCAGTACTTC. Supplemented by reference TRBV11-2 and TRBJ2-5, the full variable domain reads EAGVAQSPRYKIIEKRQSVAFWCNPISGHATLYWYQQILGQGPKLLIQFQNNGVVDDSQLPKDRFSAERLKGVDSTLKIQPAKLEDSAVYLCASSLALSILQTQYFGPGTRLLVL.